The source of this TCR beta chain is a study of blood T cell repertoires in COVID-19. Study information: T cells, B-cell-depleted T cells, or PBMCs provided the cDNA or gDNA that served as material.

Assay: immunoSEQ multiplex PCR; the TCRdb copy retains only in-frame clones and omits some. The sample records some 160,000 clones, under 90% being singletons. Participant ages covered about 18 to 89 years across 25 or so US areas. Categorization into cohorts depended on clinical history that participants reported. Symptom resolution, clearance, or two negative PCRs marked donors in Cohort 3 as recovered. The CDR3 covers 16 residues. V was pared by 3 bases and J by 0 bases, with 15 bases between. Germline V gene data show CDR1 as SQVTM and CDR2 as ANQGSEA. The sequenced material came from PBMCs or T cells enriched from blood (not recorded which). The TCR comes from a woman aged 55 to 70 who had recovered from COVID-19. This chain links TRBV29-1 with TRBJ2-1; perhaps TRBD2 as D (6 bases). The CDR3 bases are TGCAGCGTTGATCGTCTCGCGGGGATCTCCTACAATGAGCAGTTCTTC. It codes for CSVDRLAGISYNEQFF.